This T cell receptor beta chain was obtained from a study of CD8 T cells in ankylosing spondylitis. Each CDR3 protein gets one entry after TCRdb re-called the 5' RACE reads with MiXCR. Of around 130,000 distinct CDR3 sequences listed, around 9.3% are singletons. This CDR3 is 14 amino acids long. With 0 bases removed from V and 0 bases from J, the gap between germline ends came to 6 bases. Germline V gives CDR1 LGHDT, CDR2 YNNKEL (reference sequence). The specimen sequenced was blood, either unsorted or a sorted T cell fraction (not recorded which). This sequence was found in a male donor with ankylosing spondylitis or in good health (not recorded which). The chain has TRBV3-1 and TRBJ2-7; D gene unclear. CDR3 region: CASSQDQHSYEQYF. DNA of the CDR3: TGTGCCAGCAGCCAAGATCAGCACTCCTACGAGCAGTACTTC.